The source of this T cell receptor beta chain is a study of blood T cell repertoires in COVID-19. For the study at large: The study drew acute and convalescent COVID-19 samples from the United States, Italy and Spain. Nucleic acid was either cDNA or gDNA, and it came from T cells, B-cell-depleted T cells, or PBMCs.

V was clipped by 4 bases and J by 1 base, with 14 bases between them. Germline V gene sequence: CDR1 MNHNS, CDR2 SASEGT. The length of the CDR3 is 16 residues. Per the study methods: Estimates of nucleated cell counts were drawn from the amplification of reference gene primers. Data came from immunoSEQ multiplex PCR; TCRdb stores just in-frame clones and leaves some out. Clone size and V and J calls were adopted from that table, with D and trimming inferred from the DNA. The sample carries 210,000 or so clones, 90% recorded once. The sequence came from a man aged 50 or older with acute or convalescent COVID-19. The sequencing sample was made of peripheral blood. The V gene is TRBV6-1, the J gene TRBJ1-5, with D possibly matching TRBD1 (5 bases). For the CDR3, the DNA is TGTGCCAGCAGTGCTTCCCAGGGCTTAAGCAATCAGCCCCAGCATTTT. Translating it yields CASSASQGLSNQPQHF.